Below, 20 T cell receptor beta chains from the same sample are listed, as sequenced in a study of CD8 T cells in Susac syndrome. Random hexamers were used to reverse transcribe about 0.45 to 1 ug of RNA. TCRdb itself ran the immunoSEQ multiplex PCR reads through MiXCR, one entry per CDR3 protein. The sample holds fewer than 200,000 distinct CDR3 sequences, 90% to 95% seen once. What was sequenced was CD4+ T cells from PBMCs. The receptor source for this set is a human donor with Susac syndrome.

The J gene is TRBJ2-7, the V gene TRBV10-2; 9 positions agree with TRBD1. Germline values: CDR1 WSHSY, CDR2 SAAADI. There are 16 residues in the CDR3. V shed 4 bases, J shed 5 bases, and the junction held 12 bases outside the gene matches. The CDR3 reads CASSAPQGAIPHEQYF. DNA of the CDR3: TGCGCCAGCAGTGCACCACAGGGGGCGATCCCCCACGAGCAGTACTTC.

This chain joins TRBV6-5 and TRBJ1-5; maybe TRBD1 (6 bases). V lost 5 bases and J 4 bases, leaving 15 bases between the germline ends. The CDR3 extends over 15 amino acids. Germline V gene sequence: CDR1 MNHEY, CDR2 SVGAGI. The CDR3 region has the DNA TGTGCCAGCAGTCCCGGGCAGGGGTTTAATCAGCCCCAGCATTTT. Residues: CASSPGQGFNQPQHF.

The V call is TRBV20-1, the J call TRBJ2-3; the match to TRBD2 covers 8 bases. Germline-derived CDR1 and CDR2 are DFQATT and SNEGSKA (reference sequence). V dropped 0 bases and J dropped 2; count of bases not matched to a gene: 7. The CDR3 totals 16 residues. In DNA, the CDR3 is TGCAGTGCTAGAGATAGAAAGCGGGGGAACACAGATACGCAGTATTTT. Protein sequence: CSARDRKRGNTDTQYF.

This clonotype was detected only once. The V call is TRBV20-1, the J call TRBJ2-7; 7 bases fit TRBD1. Germline-derived CDR1 and CDR2 are DFQATT and SNEGSKA (reference sequence). Trimming at V came to 5 bases and at J to 3 bases, leaving 4 bases not matched to a gene. CDR3 length: 12 residues. In DNA form, the CDR3 reads TGCAGTGCTGGAAGGGGGCGCTACGAGCAGTACTTC. Translated, it gives CSAGRGRYEQYF.

The rearrangement links TRBV30 to TRBJ1-2; possibly TRBD1 for D (5 bases). This CDR3 has 14 amino acids. Germline V gene data show CDR1 as GTSNPN and CDR2 as SVGIG (reference sequence). With 2 bases removed from V and 0 bases from J, the gap between germline ends came to 10 bases. The CDR3 spells CAWSPGTANYGYTF. The DNA of the CDR3 is TGTGCCTGGAGTCCCGGGACGGCTAACTATGGCTACACCTTC.

This chain connects TRBV19 to TRBJ1-2; 10 bases line up with TRBD1. The CDR3 has 14 residues. The ends lost 4 bases at V and 9 bases at J; junction bases unmatched: 8. CDR1 and CDR2 (germline): LNHDA, SQIVND (reference sequence). The CDR3 region has the DNA TGTGCCAGTAGTACACTTCCGGGACAGGGGAGCTACACCTTC. This sequence encodes CASSTLPGQGSYTF.

The chain links TRBV5-1 to TRBJ2-5, with 8 bases aligning to TRBD2. Unmatched junction bases numbered 12, after V lost 4 bases and J lost 4 bases. The CDR3 runs 16 residues. Germline lookup yields CDR1 SGHRS and CDR2 YFSETQ. This chain's CDR3 is CASSLGSAGGGETQYF. The CDR3 region has the DNA TGCGCCAGCAGCCTGGGCAGCGCGGGAGGTGGAGAGACCCAGTACTTC.

The chain combines TRBV5-1 with TRBJ2-7; D gene uncertain. This CDR3 has 13 amino acids. Germline V gene sequence: CDR1 SGHRS, CDR2 YFSETQ. Deletions cut 0 bases from V and 3 bases from J, with 7 bases between. CDR3 nucleotide sequence: TGCGCCAGCAGCTTGGATCCGGGCTACGAGCAGTACTTC. It specifies CASSLDPGYEQYF.

This rearrangement joins TRBV2 to TRBJ2-1; TRBD1 matches at 11 bases. The CDR3 length is 13 residues. The junction had 2 bases not matched to a gene; V was cut back by 6 bases and J by 7 bases. CDR1 and CDR2 (germline): SNHLY, FYNNEI. CDR3 loop: CASRGTGGNEQFF. CDR3 sequence (DNA): TGTGCCAGCAGGGGGACAGGGGGGAATGAGCAGTTCTTC.

V is TRBV11-1 and J is TRBJ1-1; no firm D call. The CDR3 length is 13 residues. Germline V gene sequence: CDR1 SGHAT, CDR2 FQDESV (reference sequence). The germline V and J ends were trimmed by 3 bases and 5 bases, with 10 bases remaining between them. CDR3 sequence: CASSFSELTEAFF. In nucleotides, the CDR3 is TGTGCCAGCAGCTTTAGTGAGTTAACTGAAGCTTTCTTT.

The chain has TRBV27 and TRBJ2-5; D remains ambiguous. Trimming took off 4 bases at V and 5 bases at J, with 5 bases between the two ends. The CDR3 consists of 11 residues. From germline, CDR1 is MNHEY and CDR2 SMNVEV (reference sequence). The CDR3 loop is CASSSLETQYF. As DNA, the CDR3 is TGTGCCAGCAGTTCGCTGGAGACCCAGTACTTC.

The V and J genes are TRBV7-2 and TRBJ2-2; D ambiguous. Germline assignment: CDR1 SGHTA and CDR2 FQGNSA. This CDR3 has 15 residues. The germline V and J ends were trimmed by 1 base and 5 bases, with 11 bases remaining between them. The CDR3 DNA follows: TGTGCCAGCAGCTTAGTCCTAGACGTAACCGGGGAGCTGTTTTTT. Protein product: CASSLVLDVTGELFF.

The chain links TRBV2 to TRBJ2-2, with 10 bases that match TRBD2. The CDR3 contains 17 residues. J was trimmed by 7 bases and V by 5 bases; bases with no gene match: 13. Germline loops: CDR1 SNHLY, CDR2 FYNNEI. CDR3 sequence: CASSPPSGSSSGGELFF. In nucleotides, the CDR3 is TGTGCCAGCAGTCCTCCTAGCGGGAGTAGTAGTGGCGGGGAGCTGTTTTTT.

V and J are TRBV10-3 and TRBJ2-7, with 7 bases identical to TRBD1. The junction had 6 bases not matched to a gene; V was cut back by 5 bases and J by 5 bases. Per germline, CDR1 ENHRY and CDR2 SYGVKD. CDR3 length: 13 residues. The CDR3 sequence: CAISRQGLNEQYF. DNA for the CDR3: TGTGCCATCAGTAGACAGGGTCTCAACGAGCAGTACTTC.

The rearrangement links TRBV5-4 to TRBJ2-5; D gene ambiguous. Trimming removed 1 base from V and 4 bases from J, with 5 bases in between. Per germline, CDR1 SGHNT and CDR2 YYREEE (reference sequence). This CDR3 has 12 residues. CDR3 residues: CASSLSPETQYF. The CDR3 DNA is TGTGCCAGCAGCTTGAGTCCAGAGACCCAGTACTTC. Using reference TRBV5-4 and TRBJ2-5 for the parts outside the CDR3, the full variable domain is ETGVTQSPTHLIKTRGQQVTLRCSSQSGHNTVSWYQQALGQGPQFIFQYYREEENGRGNFPPRFSGLQFPNYSSELNVNALELDDSALYLCASSLSPETQYFGPGTRLLVL.

V gene TRBV7-2 combines with J gene TRBJ2-1; no definite D call. Deletions cut 2 bases from V and 7 bases from J, with 3 bases between. The germline CDR1 and CDR2 sequences are SGHTA and FQGNSA. This CDR3 comprises 11 residues. This CDR3 reads CASSLLNEQFF. CDR3 DNA: TGTGCCAGCAGCTTACTGAATGAGCAGTTCTTC.

This sequence joins TRBV6-2 or TRBV6-3 and TRBJ2-3, with 8 bases matching TRBD2. CDR3 size: 15 residues. In germline, CDR1 is MNHEY, CDR2 SVGEGT. V gave up 2 bases and J gave up 3 bases; unmatched junction bases: 4. The CDR3 here is CASSYDQRGTDTQYF. For the CDR3, the DNA is TGTGCCAGCAGTTACGACCAGCGGGGGACAGATACGCAGTATTTT.

This chain links TRBV7-9 with TRBJ2-1; 14 nucleotides match TRBD2. The ends lost 7 bases at V and 6 bases at J; junction bases unmatched: 8. The germline V gene encodes CDR1 SEHNR and CDR2 FQNEAQ (reference sequence). This CDR3 has 16 amino acids. Here the CDR3 DNA reads TGTGCCAGCACGCCGATAGGACTAGCGGGGGGCAATGAGCAGTTCTTC. This translates into CASTPIGLAGGNEQFF.

The chain recombines TRBV20-1 with TRBJ2-1; D is unresolved. The germline V gene has CDR1 DFQATT and CDR2 SNEGSKA (reference sequence). CDR3 size: 15 residues. Between the trimmed V and J ends, which lost 1 base and 0 bases, there was a span of 10 bases. The CDR3 reads CSARVRRLSYNEQFF. CDR3 DNA: TGCAGTGCTAGAGTTCGGCGGCTCTCCTACAATGAGCAGTTCTTC.

This rearrangement joins TRBV4-2 to TRBJ1-4; D ambiguous. The CDR3 extends over 15 amino acids. Germline CDR1 and CDR2: LGHNA and YNFKEQ. The V end lost 3 bases, the J end lost 0 bases, and 8 bases lay between the germline ends. CDR3: CASSQRHTTNEKLFF. CDR3 bases: TGTGCCAGCAGCCAGAGACACACAACTAATGAAAAACTGTTTTTT.